Listed below are T cell receptor beta chains from one sample, sequenced in a study of blood T cell repertoires in COVID-19. The data were produced by immunoSEQ multiplex PCR, yet TCRdb's version contains in-frame clones alone and is incomplete. The sample has roughly 290,000 clones, roughly nine tenths seen once. Sample: PBMCs or T cells enriched from blood (not recorded which). These receptors were taken from a middle-aged woman who had recovered from COVID-19. Each CDR3 is given with its conserved first and last residue. The D gene is left open where the match is weak. Size tells how often a clone was seen (once, few, many) or the class of an expanded clone, and some rows leave it out.

abundance	v_gene	d_gene	j_gene	CDR3aa	CDR3nt
NA	TRBV10-2	NA	TRBJ2-1	CASSPNNEQFF	TGCGCCAGCAGTCCCAACAATGAGCAGTTCTTC
NA	TRBV30	NA	TRBJ1-5	CAWSIMGRNQPQHF	TGTGCCTGGAGTATCATGGGGCGGAATCAGCCCCAGCATTTT
NA	TRBV6-2/TRBV6-3	TRBD2	TRBJ2-2	CASSYLAGGGPNTGELFF	TGTGCCAGCAGTTACTTAGCGGGAGGTGGGCCGAACACCGGGGAGCTGTTTTTT
NA	TRBV14	NA	TRBJ1-2	CASSQGRRGLANYGYTF	TGTGCCAGCAGCCAAGGACGGCGGGGGCTTGCTAACTATGGCTACACCTTC
NA	TRBV7-2	NA	TRBJ1-5	CASSLNPGDQPQHF	TGTGCCAGCAGCTTAAATCCAGGGGATCAGCCCCAGCATTTT
NA	TRBV2	NA	TRBJ2-1	CASSGTDYNEQFF	TGTGCCAGCAGTGGGACAGACTACAATGAGCAGTTCTTC
NA	TRBV27	NA	TRBJ1-4	CASSRGTTNEKLFF	TGTGCCAGCAGCAGGGGAACAACTAATGAAAAACTGTTTTTT
NA	TRBV24-1	TRBD1	TRBJ2-7	CATSDRTGGRYEQYF	TGTGCCACCAGTGACCGGACAGGGGGCAGGTACGAGCAGTACTTC
NA	TRBV4-1	NA	TRBJ1-1	CASRRAGTEAFF	TGCGCCAGCAGGAGGGCGGGCACTGAAGCTTTCTTT
NA	TRBV6-2/TRBV6-3	NA	TRBJ2-7	CASSLDSAAGDEQYF	TGTGCCAGCAGTTTAGACAGCGCAGCCGGCGACGAGCAGTACTTC
NA	TRBV5-8	NA	TRBJ1-2	CASSLEGGEYNYGYTF	TGTGCCAGCAGCTTGGAAGGGGGGGAGTATAACTATGGCTACACCTTC
NA	TRBV19	TRBD1	TRBJ2-5	CASSIGGTGETQYF	TGTGCCAGTAGTATAGGTGGGACAGGAGAGACCCAGTACTTC
NA	TRBV4-1	TRBD2	TRBJ2-3	CASSRVPSGSDTQYF	TGCGCCAGCAGCCGAGTACCCAGCGGGAGCGATACGCAGTATTTT
NA	TRBV6-1	NA	TRBJ2-7	CASSEAGQTYEQYF	TGTGCCAGCAGTGAAGCCGGACAGACCTACGAGCAGTACTTC
NA	TRBV7-9	TRBD2	TRBJ2-5	CASSSRLAGGHETQYF	TGTGCCAGCAGCTCCAGACTAGCGGGAGGACACGAGACCCAGTACTTC
NA	TRBV19	NA	TRBJ1-5	CASSSLGAGRAGQPQHF	TGTGCCAGTAGTTCCCTGGGAGCGGGGCGGGCTGGGCAGCCCCAGCATTTT
NA	TRBV10-3	NA	TRBJ1-2	CAISEPRVTVDYGYTF	TGTGCCATCAGTGAGCCCAGGGTCACGGTTGATTATGGCTACACCTTC
NA	TRBV21-1	NA	TRBJ1-4	CARKGIIQGGLNEKLFF	TGTGCCAGAAAGGGGATTATTCAGGGAGGACTTAATGAAAAACTGTTTTTT
NA	TRBV7-9	NA	TRBJ2-6	CASSPVGPGANVLTF	TGTGCCAGCAGCCCGGTGGGGCCTGGGGCCAACGTCCTGACTTTC
few	TRBV6-5	TRBD1	TRBJ1-1	CASRSQGTTEAFF	TGTGCCAGCAGGTCACAGGGGACCACTGAAGCTTTCTTT
NA	TRBV13	TRBD1	TRBJ1-3	CASSSGQYPGNTIYF	TGTGCCAGCAGCTCGGGACAGTACCCTGGAAACACCATATATTTT
NA	TRBV5-1	TRBD2	TRBJ2-4	CASSPGTSGKNIQYF	TGCGCCAGCAGCCCGGGGACTAGCGGCAAAAACATTCAGTACTTC
NA	TRBV14	NA	TRBJ2-2	CASSPPRATSSGELFF	TGTGCCAGCAGCCCCCCGCGGGCTACGTCGTCCGGGGAGCTGTTTTTT
NA	TRBV28	TRBD1	TRBJ1-1	CASSSQKGAGAFF	TGTGCCAGCAGTTCCCAGAAGGGGGCGGGGGCTTTCTTT